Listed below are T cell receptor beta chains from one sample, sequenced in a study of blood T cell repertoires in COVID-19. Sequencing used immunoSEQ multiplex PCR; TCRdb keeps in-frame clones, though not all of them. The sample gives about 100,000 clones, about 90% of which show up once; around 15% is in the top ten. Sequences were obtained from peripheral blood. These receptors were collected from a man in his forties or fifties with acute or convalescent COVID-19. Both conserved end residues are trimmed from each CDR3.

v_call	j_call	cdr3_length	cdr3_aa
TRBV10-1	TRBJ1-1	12	ASSEDRGGSEAF
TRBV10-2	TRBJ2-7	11	ASSETVGQGEY
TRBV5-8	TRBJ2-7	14	ASSKPGTGVRYEQY
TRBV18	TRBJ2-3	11	ASSPQGWDTQY
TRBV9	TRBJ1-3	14	ASSPSSLISGNTIY
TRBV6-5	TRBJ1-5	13	ASRPRGDSNQPQH
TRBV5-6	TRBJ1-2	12	ASSLNRRSHGYT
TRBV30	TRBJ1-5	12	AWSPRGRAQPQH
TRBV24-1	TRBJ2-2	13	ATSEGTGVTGELF
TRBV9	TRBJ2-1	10	ASSAGDHEQF
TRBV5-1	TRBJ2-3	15	ASSRGLAGGQIDTQY
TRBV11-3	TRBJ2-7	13	ASSLMGGSSYEQY
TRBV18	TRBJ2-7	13	ASSPADKLSYEQY
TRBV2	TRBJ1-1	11	ASSEVAGTAQP
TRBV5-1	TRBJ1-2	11	ASSLSQMYGYT
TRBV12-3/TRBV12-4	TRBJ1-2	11	ASSTGAAGGYT
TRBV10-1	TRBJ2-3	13	ASSDWGQNPDTQY
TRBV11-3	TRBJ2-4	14	ASSYRDSLAKNIQY
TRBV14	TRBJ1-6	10	ASSFRNSPLH
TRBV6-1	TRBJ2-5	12	ASSEAPSWETQY
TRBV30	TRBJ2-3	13	AWSGSGIHADTQY
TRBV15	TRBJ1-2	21	ATSRDYHGWALKPPPYLYGYT
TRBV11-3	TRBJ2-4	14	ASSLGFGLAKNIQY
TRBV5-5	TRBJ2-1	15	ASSSLSSGGAGNEQF
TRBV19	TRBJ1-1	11	ASRDRVDTEAF